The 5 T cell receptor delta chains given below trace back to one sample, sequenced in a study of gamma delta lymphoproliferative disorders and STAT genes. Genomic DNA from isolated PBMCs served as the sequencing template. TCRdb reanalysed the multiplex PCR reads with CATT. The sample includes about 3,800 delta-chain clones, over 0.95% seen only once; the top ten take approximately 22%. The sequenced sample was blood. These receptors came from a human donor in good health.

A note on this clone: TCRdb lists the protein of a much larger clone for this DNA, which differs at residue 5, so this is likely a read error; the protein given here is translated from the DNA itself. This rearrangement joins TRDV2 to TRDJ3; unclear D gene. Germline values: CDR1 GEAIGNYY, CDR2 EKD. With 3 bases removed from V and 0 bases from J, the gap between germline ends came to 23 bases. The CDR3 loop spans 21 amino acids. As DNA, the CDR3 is TGTGCCTGTGACCCTAAACTCTACGTTCTCGGGAGCTCCTGGGACACCCGACAGATGTTTTTC. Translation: CACDPKLYVLGSSWDTRQMFF.

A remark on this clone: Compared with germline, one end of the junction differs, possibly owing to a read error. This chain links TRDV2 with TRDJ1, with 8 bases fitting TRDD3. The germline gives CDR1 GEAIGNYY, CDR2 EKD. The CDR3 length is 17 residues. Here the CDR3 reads CACDTVLGGIDTDKPIF. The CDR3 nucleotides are TGTGCCTGTGACACGGTACTGGGGGGGATCGACACCGATAAACCCATCTTT.

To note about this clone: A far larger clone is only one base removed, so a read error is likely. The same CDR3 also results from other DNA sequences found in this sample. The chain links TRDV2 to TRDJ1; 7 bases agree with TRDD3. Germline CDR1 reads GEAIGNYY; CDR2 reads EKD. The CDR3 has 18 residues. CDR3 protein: CACDTVAGGSVVSDKLIF. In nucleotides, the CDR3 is TGTGCCTGTGACACCGTAGCCGGGGGATCTGTTGTATCCGATAAGCTCATCTTT.

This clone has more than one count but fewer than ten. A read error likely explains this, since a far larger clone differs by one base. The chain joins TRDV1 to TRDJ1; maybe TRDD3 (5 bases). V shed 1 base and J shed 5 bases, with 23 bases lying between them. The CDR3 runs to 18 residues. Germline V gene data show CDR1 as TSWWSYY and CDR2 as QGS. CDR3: CALGEREYAALGPDKLIF. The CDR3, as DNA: TGTGCTCTTGGGGAACGGGAATATGCGGCCCTGGGACCGGATAAACTCATCTTT.

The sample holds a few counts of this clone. This chain's CDR3 is CACDTAGGYASSWDTRQMFF. Written as DNA, the CDR3 is TGTGCCTGTGACACCGCTGGGGGATACGCGAGCTCCTGGGACACCCGACAGATGTTTTTC. This chain links TRDV2 with TRDJ3; 12 bases align to TRDD3. V dropped 0 bases and J dropped 0; count of bases not matched to a gene: 5. The CDR3 is made up of 20 amino acids. The germline CDR1 and CDR2 sequences are GEAIGNYY and EKD.